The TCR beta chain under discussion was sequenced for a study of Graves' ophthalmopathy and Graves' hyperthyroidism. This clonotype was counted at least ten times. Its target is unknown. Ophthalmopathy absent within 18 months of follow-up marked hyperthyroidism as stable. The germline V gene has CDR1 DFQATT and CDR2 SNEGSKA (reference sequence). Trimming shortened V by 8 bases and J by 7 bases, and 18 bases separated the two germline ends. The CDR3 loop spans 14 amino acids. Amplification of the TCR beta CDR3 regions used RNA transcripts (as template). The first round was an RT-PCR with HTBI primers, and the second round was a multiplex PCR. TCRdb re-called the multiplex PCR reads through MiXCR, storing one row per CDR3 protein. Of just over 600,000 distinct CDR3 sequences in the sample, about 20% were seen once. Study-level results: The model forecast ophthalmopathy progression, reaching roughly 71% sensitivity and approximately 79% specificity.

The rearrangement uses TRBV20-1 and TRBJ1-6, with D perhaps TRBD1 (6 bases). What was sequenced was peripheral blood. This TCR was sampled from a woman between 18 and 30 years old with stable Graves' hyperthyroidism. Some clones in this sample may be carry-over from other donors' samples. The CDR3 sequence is CSTEGGLVNSPLHF. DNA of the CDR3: TGCAGTACAGAAGGGGGGCTGGTGAATTCACCCCTCCACTTT.